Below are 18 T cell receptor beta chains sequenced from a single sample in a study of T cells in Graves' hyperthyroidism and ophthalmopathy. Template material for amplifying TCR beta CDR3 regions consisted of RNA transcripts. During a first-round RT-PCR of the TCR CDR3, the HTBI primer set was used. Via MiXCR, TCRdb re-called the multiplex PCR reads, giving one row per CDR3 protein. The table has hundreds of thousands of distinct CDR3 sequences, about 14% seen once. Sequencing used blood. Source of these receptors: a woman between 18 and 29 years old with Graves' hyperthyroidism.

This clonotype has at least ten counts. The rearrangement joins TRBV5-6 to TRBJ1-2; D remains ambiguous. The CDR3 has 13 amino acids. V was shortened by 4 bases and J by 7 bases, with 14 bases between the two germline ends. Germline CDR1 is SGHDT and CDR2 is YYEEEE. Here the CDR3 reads CASSLSPRTGYTF. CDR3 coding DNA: TGTGCCAGCAGCCTGTCTCCCCGGACTGGCTACACCTTC.

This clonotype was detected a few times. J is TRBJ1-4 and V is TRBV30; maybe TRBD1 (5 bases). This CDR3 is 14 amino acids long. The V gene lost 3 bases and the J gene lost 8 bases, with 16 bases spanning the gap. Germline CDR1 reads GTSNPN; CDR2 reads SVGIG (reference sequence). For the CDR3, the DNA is TGTGCCTGGAGCCCCCTGGGGGTCGGCGAAAAACTGTTTTTT. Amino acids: CAWSPLGVGEKLFF.

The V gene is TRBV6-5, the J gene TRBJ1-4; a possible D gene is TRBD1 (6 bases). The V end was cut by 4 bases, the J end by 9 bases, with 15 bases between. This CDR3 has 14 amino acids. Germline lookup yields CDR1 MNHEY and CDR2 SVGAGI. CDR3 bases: TGTGCCAGCAGTTTGGTCGCAGGGGATAAAAAACTGTTTTTT. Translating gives CASSLVAGDKKLFF.

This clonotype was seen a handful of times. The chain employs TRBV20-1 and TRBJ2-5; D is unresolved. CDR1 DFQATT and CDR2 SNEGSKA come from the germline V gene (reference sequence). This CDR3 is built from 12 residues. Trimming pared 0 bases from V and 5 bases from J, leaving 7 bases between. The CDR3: CSARDTAETQYF. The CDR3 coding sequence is TGCAGTGCTAGAGATACCGCGGAGACCCAGTACTTC.

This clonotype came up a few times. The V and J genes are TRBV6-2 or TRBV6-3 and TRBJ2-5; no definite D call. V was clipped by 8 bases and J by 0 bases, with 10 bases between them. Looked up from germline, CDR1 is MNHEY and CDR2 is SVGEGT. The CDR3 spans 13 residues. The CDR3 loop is CASADPNQETQYF. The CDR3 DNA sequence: TGTGCCAGCGCGGATCCGAACCAAGAGACCCAGTACTTC.

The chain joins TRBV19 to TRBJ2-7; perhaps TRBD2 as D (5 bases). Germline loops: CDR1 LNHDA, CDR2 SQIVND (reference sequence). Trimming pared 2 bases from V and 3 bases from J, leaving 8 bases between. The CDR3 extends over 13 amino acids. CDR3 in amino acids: CASSIFSGYEQYF. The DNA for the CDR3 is TGTGCCAGTAGTATATTCAGCGGCTACGAGCAGTACTTC. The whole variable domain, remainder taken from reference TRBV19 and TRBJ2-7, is DGGITQSPKYLFRKEGQNVTLSCEQNLNHDAMYWYRQDPGQGLRLIYYSQIVNDFQKGDIAEGYSVSREKKESFPLTVTSAQKNPTAFYLCASSIFSGYEQYFGPGTRLTVT.

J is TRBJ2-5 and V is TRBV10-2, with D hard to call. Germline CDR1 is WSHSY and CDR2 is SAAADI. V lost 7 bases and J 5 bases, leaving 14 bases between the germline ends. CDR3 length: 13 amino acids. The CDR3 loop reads CASTGKTPETQYF. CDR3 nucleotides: TGCGCCAGCACTGGGAAAACCCCGGAGACCCAGTACTTC.

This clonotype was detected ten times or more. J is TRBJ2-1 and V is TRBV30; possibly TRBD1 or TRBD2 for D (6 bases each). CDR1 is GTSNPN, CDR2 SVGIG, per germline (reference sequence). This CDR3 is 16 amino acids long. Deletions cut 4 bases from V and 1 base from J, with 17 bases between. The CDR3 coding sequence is TGTGCCTGGAATTGGAGGGGGGTCTGGTCCTACAATGAGCAGTTCTTC. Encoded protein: CAWNWRGVWSYNEQFF.

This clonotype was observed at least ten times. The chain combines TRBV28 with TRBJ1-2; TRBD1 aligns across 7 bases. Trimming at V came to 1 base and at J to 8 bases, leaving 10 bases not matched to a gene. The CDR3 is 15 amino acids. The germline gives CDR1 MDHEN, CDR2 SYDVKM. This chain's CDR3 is CASSLSGTVKEGYTF. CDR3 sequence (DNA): TGTGCCAGCAGTTTATCGGGGACAGTCAAGGAGGGCTACACCTTC.

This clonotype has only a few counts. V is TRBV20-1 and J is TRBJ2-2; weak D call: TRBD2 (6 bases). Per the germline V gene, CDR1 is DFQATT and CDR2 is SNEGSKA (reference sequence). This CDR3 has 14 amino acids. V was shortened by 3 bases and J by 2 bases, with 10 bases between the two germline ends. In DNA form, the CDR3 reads TGCAGTGCTAGGCCCGGACTAAACACCGGGGAGCTGTTTTTT. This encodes CSARPGLNTGELFF.

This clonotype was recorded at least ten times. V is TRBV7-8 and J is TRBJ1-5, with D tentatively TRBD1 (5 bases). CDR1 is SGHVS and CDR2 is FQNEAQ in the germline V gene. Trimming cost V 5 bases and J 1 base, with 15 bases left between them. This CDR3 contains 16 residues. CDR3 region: CASSEHQGGSNQPQHF. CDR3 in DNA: TGTGCCAGCAGCGAACACCAGGGAGGGAGCAATCAGCCCCAGCATTTT.

CDR3 amino acids: CASSQETPGTYSGELFF. CDR3 coding DNA: TGCGCCAGCAGCCAAGAAACACCCGGGACGTATTCTGGGGAGCTGTTTTTT. The rearrangement uses TRBV4-3 and TRBJ2-2, with D possibly called TRBD1 or TRBD2 (5 bases each). The length of the CDR3 is 17 residues. Germline V gene lookup returns CDR1 LGHNA and CDR2 YSLEER. Trimming stripped 0 bases from V and 8 bases from J, with 19 bases between.

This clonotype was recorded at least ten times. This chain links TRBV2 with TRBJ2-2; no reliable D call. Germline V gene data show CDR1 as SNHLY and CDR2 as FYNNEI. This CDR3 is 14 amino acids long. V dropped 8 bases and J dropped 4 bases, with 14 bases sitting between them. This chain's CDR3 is CASGWGSPTGELFF. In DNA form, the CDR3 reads TGTGCCAGCGGATGGGGTAGCCCCACCGGGGAGCTGTTTTTT.

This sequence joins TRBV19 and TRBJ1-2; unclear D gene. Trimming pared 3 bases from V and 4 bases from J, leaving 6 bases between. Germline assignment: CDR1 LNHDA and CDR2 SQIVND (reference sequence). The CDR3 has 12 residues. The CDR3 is CASSMVGYGYTF. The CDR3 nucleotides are TGTGCCAGTAGTATGGTCGGCTATGGCTACACCTTC.

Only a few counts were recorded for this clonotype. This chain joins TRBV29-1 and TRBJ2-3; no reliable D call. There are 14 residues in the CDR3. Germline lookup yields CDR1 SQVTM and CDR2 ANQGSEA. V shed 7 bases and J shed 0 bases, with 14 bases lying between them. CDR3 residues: CSAQYPSSTDTQYF. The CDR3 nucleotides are TGCAGCGCCCAATATCCCTCTAGCACAGATACGCAGTATTTT.

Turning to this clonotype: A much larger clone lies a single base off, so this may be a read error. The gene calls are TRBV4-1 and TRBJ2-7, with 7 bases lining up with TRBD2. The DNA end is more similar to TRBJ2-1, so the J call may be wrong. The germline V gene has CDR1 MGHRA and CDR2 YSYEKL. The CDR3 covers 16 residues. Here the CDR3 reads CASSQPGGADAYEQFF. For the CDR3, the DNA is TGCGCCAGCAGCCAGCCGGGAGGAGCAGACGCCTACGAGCAGTTCTTC.

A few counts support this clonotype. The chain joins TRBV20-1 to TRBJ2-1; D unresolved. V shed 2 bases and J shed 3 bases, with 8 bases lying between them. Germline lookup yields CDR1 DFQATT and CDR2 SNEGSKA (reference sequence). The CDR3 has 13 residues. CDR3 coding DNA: TGCAGTGCTAGAAATTCCGTCTACAATGAGCAGTTCTTC. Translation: CSARNSVYNEQFF.

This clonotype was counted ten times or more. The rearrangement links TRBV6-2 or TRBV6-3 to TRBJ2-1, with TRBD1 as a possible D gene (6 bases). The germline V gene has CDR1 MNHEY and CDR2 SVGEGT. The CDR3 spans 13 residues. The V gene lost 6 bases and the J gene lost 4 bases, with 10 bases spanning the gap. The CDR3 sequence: CASSYTGYNEQFF. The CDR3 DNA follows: TGTGCCAGCAGCTATACAGGGTACAATGAGCAGTTCTTC.